A selection of T cell receptor beta chains follows, all from one sample in a study of T cell changes during pregnancy in multiple sclerosis. Method: immunoSEQ multiplex PCR; TCRdb's copy keeps in-frame clones and lacks some. The sample holds 30,000 to 40,000 clones, 85% to 90% seen once. This sample comprised CD4+ T cells from peripheral blood mononuclear cells, obtained before pregnancy. The receptors here all came from a female donor with multiple sclerosis, enrolled in a pregnancy study. CDR3s include the opening cysteine and the closing phenylalanine or tryptophan. A D gene is named only where the DNA matches it firmly. Where a row states a size, it is once, few, many or the class of an expanded clone; other rows omit it.

NA	TRBV15	TRBJ2-6	TRBD1	TGTGCCACCAGCAGAGATCCGGGACAGTTTCTCTCAACTAAACCTGGGGCCAACGTCCTGACTTTC	CATSRDPGQFLSTKPGANVLTF
once	TRBV2	TRBJ2-7	TRBD1	TGTGCCAGCAGTGGGGACAGTTACGAGCAGTACTTC	CASSGDSYEQYF
NA	TRBV7-9	TRBJ1-2	TRBD1	TGTGCCAGCAGCTTAAGACAGGGTTTCTATGGCTACACCTTC	CASSLRQGFYGYTF
NA	TRBV27	TRBJ2-7	TRBD1	TGTGCCGGGGGAACAGGGGGCCCCTACGAGCAGTACTTC	CAGGTGGPYEQYF
NA	TRBV5-6	TRBJ1-2	TRBD1	TGTGCCAGCAGCCCGAGACAGGGTTTTGGGTATGGCTACACCTTC	CASSPRQGFGYGYTF
NA	TRBV4-1	TRBJ1-4	NA	TGCGCCAGCAGCCTTCGGACAAGTAATGAAAAACTGTTTTTT	CASSLRTSNEKLFF
NA	TRBV2	TRBJ1-1	NA	TGTGCCAGCAGAGGGGAACTGAGGAGCACTGAAGCTTTCTTT	CASRGELRSTEAFF
NA	TRBV4-1	TRBJ1-2	TRBD1	TGCGCCAGCAGCCTCCTGGGACAGGGAGTGCGTAACTATGGCTACACCTTC	CASSLLGQGVRNYGYTF
few	TRBV19	TRBJ1-5	NA	TGTGCCAGTAGTATAAACCGGGGGTTTAGCAATCAGCCCCAGCATTTT	CASSINRGFSNQPQHF
NA	TRBV5-1	TRBJ2-5	TRBD2	TGCGCCAGCAGCCGAACTAGCGGGGGTAACCAAGAGACCCAGTACTTC	CASSRTSGGNQETQYF
NA	TRBV5-1	TRBJ2-3	TRBD1	TGCGCCAGCAGCCGGATCTCGGGACAGGGAAGCACAGATACGCAGTATTTT	CASSRISGQGSTDTQYF
NA	TRBV4-3	TRBJ2-5	TRBD2	TGCGCCAGCAGCCAGAGGGTCTCTAGCGGGGGGGCATCCCAAGAGACCCAGTACTTC	CASSQRVSSGGASQETQYF
NA	TRBV19	TRBJ1-1	NA	TGTGCCAGTACCTCGAGGGGGTGGCCAGGCGTGAACACTGAAGCTTTCTTT	CASTSRGWPGVNTEAFF
NA	TRBV15	TRBJ2-1	TRBD2	TGTGCCACCAGGAGGGACTACGAAAACAATGAGCAGTTCTTC	CATRRDYENNEQFF
NA	TRBV9	TRBJ1-4	NA	TGTGCCAGCAGCCGAGGCCCCTGGGAAAAACTGTTTTTT	CASSRGPWEKLFF
NA	TRBV5-1	TRBJ2-7	NA	TGCGCCAGCAGCGCGTCAAGCACCTACGAGCAGTACTTC	CASSASSTYEQYF
NA	TRBV29-1	TRBJ1-1	TRBD1	TGCAGCGGGGGTAAAGGGGGCGTGCTGGACACTGAAGCTTTCTTT	CSGGKGGVLDTEAFF
NA	TRBV12-5	TRBJ1-4	NA	TGTGCTAGTGGTTTGGAGACCATTAGACCAGGGATTAATGAAAAACTGTTTTTT	CASGLETIRPGINEKLFF
NA	TRBV5-4	TRBJ1-6	NA	TGTGCCAGCAGCAGCGGGACTGACTTATTCAGGCCCCTCCACTTT	CASSSGTDLFRPLHF
NA	TRBV28	TRBJ1-2	NA	TGTGCCAGCAGTTTGACAGGCTATGGCTACACCTTC	CASSLTGYGYTF
NA	TRBV11-3	TRBJ2-7	TRBD1	TGTGCCAGCAGCTACAGGGGGCCAGGCGAGCAGTACTTC	CASSYRGPGEQYF
NA	TRBV10-3	TRBJ2-7	NA	TGTGCCATCAGTCGGCCGGGAAACTACGAGCAGTACTTC	CAISRPGNYEQYF
NA	TRBV19	TRBJ2-7	NA	TGTGCCAGTAGTATAGCCAGGGCCTACGAGCAGTACTTC	CASSIARAYEQYF
NA	TRBV6-6	TRBJ2-7	TRBD1	TGTGCCAGCACAGGCAGGGGGACGTACGAGCAGTACTTC	CASTGRGTYEQYF
NA	TRBV4-1	TRBJ1-5	NA	TGCGCCAGCAGCCAAGTGGTAGGAGGAGGGAGTCAGCCCCAGCATTTT	CASSQVVGGGSQPQHF
NA	TRBV10-3	TRBJ1-3	NA	TGTGCCATCAGTGTTGCCGCGGCCTCTGGAAACACCATATATTTT	CAISVAAASGNTIYF
NA	TRBV30	TRBJ1-3	TRBD1	TGTGCCTGGAGCGGGACAGGGGCTGGAAACACCATATATTTT	CAWSGTGAGNTIYF
few	TRBV9	TRBJ1-1	TRBD1	TGTGCCAGCGGGGGACAGTTCACTGAAGCTTTCTTT	CASGGQFTEAFF
NA	TRBV19	TRBJ1-1	NA	TGTGCCAGTAGTACCGGGGGTGGGGGGACTGAAGCTTTCTTT	CASSTGGGGTEAFF
NA	TRBV5-1	TRBJ1-1	NA	TGCGCCAGCAGTTCCGGGGTCCTGAACACTGAAGCTTTCTTT	CASSSGVLNTEAFF
NA	TRBV7-2	TRBJ2-1	NA	TGTGCCAGCAGCTTAGGGGGGGTTATCTACAATGAGCAGTTCTTC	CASSLGGVIYNEQFF
NA	TRBV6-1	TRBJ1-2	NA	TGTGCCAGCAAGGAGGGGCCCTGGGGCTATGGCTACACCTTC	CASKEGPWGYGYTF
NA	TRBV5-1	TRBJ1-4	NA	TGCGCCAGCAGCTTGGTACCCCGGGACTGGAATGAAAAACTGTTTTTT	CASSLVPRDWNEKLFF
NA	TRBV6-5	TRBJ2-5	TRBD1	TGTGCCAGCAGTCAACGAGGGACAGGGGGTGAGACCCAGTACTTC	CASSQRGTGGETQYF
NA	TRBV5-4	TRBJ2-7	NA	TGTGCCAGCAGTCCGGGACACGGGACCTACGAGCAGTACTTC	CASSPGHGTYEQYF